Following are 2 T cell receptor beta chains from one sample sequenced in a study of human T cells and chemical hapten exposure (dated by TCRdb to about 2021). Library method: RACE. Sequencer: NextSeq 500. TCRdb passed the public sequencing reads through fastp at Q25 and MiXCR, retaining productive beta sequences. Every entry covers one CDR3 protein and lists the most common genes and DNA from its rows. The sample table contains 70,000 to 90,000 distinct CDR3 sequences; only one count was recorded for 10% to 13% of them. Roughly 3.7% of the sample lies in the top ten. Per the publication, the time point label means: patch test 3, about 24 weeks after DPC sensitization. Per the publication, the treatment or condition label means: therapeutic diphenylcyclopropenone sensitization with weekly scalp DPC. The sample was whole blood, taken in connection with sensitization to the hapten diphenylcyclopropenone (DPC). The source is a woman aged 50 to 60 with alopecia areata. Some clones in this sample may be carry-over from other donors' samples.

In this sample, this clonotype turned up many times. V and J are TRBV11-3 and TRBJ2-3; TRBD2 aligns across 15 bases. Germline V gene lookup returns CDR1 SGHNT and CDR2 YENEEA. V shed 3 bases and J 0 bases; nucleotides not matched to a gene: 7. The CDR3 has 19 residues. CDR3 bases: TGTGCCAGCAGCTTCACCGGGACTAGCGGGAGGATGAGCACAGATACGCAGTATTTT. This gives the protein CASSFTGTSGRMSTDTQYF.

The chain combines TRBV19 with TRBJ1-1; D unclear. V was trimmed by 7 bases and J by 0 bases, leaving 15 bases between them. The CDR3 loop spans 15 amino acids. Looked up from germline, CDR1 is LNHDA and CDR2 is SQIVND (reference sequence). The CDR3, as DNA: TGTGCCAGTACCCTCGGCCACAGACTGAACACTGAAGCTTTCTTT. Its protein is CASTLGHRLNTEAFF.